The 8 T cell receptor beta chains below come from one sample, sequenced in a study of T cell responses to AZD1222 COVID-19 vaccine. Repertoires were generated with immunoSEQ multiplex PCR, while TCRdb's copy carries only in-frame clones and drops some. The table lists about 170,000 clones, approximately 94% of them singletons. Sequenced material: peripheral blood, taken on day 0 of AZD1222 vaccination. The receptors were gathered from an adult in good health.

Remarks on this clone: The same CDR3 arises from other DNA sequences in this sample as well. This chain uses TRBV19 with TRBJ1-5, with D possibly being TRBD1 (5 bases). The CDR3 loop spans 14 amino acids. The germline gives CDR1 LNHDA, CDR2 SQIVND (reference sequence). Trimming pared 1 base from V and 3 bases from J, leaving 7 bases between. Here the CDR3 reads CASSIGGSNQPQHF. CDR3 DNA: TGTGCCAGTAGTATAGGGGGGTCCAATCAGCCCCAGCATTTT.

This clone was seen once. V is TRBV19 and J is TRBJ1-1; D ambiguous. Germline V gene lookup returns CDR1 LNHDA and CDR2 SQIVND (reference sequence). The V end was cut by 5 bases, the J end by 0 bases, with 13 bases between. The CDR3 has 15 amino acids. The CDR3, as DNA: TGTGCCAGTAGTTCCGCGGGGTCCATGAACACTGAAGCTTTCTTT. This sequence encodes CASSSAGSMNTEAFF.

The genes are TRBV7-2 and TRBJ2-3; 10 nucleotides line up with TRBD2. CDR1 SGHTA and CDR2 FQGNSA come from the germline V gene. Germline trimming cut 7 bases from V and 7 bases from J; bases unmatched to any gene: 11. The CDR3 consists of 15 residues. CDR3 amino acids: CASTTLAGEGNTQYF. The CDR3 region has the DNA TGTGCCAGCACCACCCTAGCGGGAGAAGGTAATACGCAGTATTTT.

The chain employs TRBV2 and TRBJ1-5; 10 bases map to TRBD1. This CDR3 comprises 15 residues. Germline assignment: CDR1 SNHLY and CDR2 FYNNEI. Trimming took 2 bases from V and 6 from J; bases not matched to a gene: 4. The CDR3 reads CASSESGTGVQPQHF. In DNA, the CDR3 is TGTGCCAGCAGTGAAAGCGGGACAGGGGTTCAGCCCCAGCATTTT.

The chain links TRBV27 to TRBJ2-7; the match to TRBD1 covers 10 bases. Looked up from germline, CDR1 is MNHEY and CDR2 is SMNVEV (reference sequence). The CDR3 covers 15 residues. V shed 6 bases, J shed 4 bases, and the junction held 9 bases outside the gene matches. The CDR3 DNA reads as TGTGCCAGCAGGAAGTCCGGGACAGGGGCTTACGAGCAGTACTTC. The encoded protein is CASRKSGTGAYEQYF.

The chain uses TRBV19 and TRBJ1-2, with 8 bases identical to TRBD1. The CDR3 loop spans 12 amino acids. The trim removed 7 bases at V and 11 bases at J, leaving 9 bases unmatched. The V gene's germline CDR1 is LNHDA and CDR2 SQIVND (reference sequence). CDR3 DNA sequence: TGTGCCAGTAAAGGACAGGGCACCCGGTACACCTTC. Translation: CASKGQGTRYTF. Complete variable domain (other parts from reference TRBV19 and TRBJ1-2): DGGITQSPKYLFRKEGQNVTLSCEQNLNHDAMYWYRQDPGQGLRLIYYSQIVNDFQKGDIAEGYSVSREKKESFPLTVTSAQKNPTAFYLCASKGQGTRYTFGSGTRLTVV.

CDR3 amino acids: CASSGGQTLSEQYF. The CDR3 bases are TGCGCCAGCAGCGGGGGACAGACCCTCTCCGAGCAGTACTTC. This chain connects TRBV5-1 to TRBJ2-7; 7 bases line up with TRBD1. Germline assignment: CDR1 SGHRS and CDR2 YFSETQ. The CDR3 covers 14 residues. V dropped 4 bases and J dropped 6; count of bases not matched to a gene: 10. Together with reference TRBV5-1 and TRBJ2-7, the CDR3 gives the full variable domain: KAGVTQTPRYLIKTRGQQVTLSCSPISGHRSVSWYQQTPGQGLQFLFEYFSETQRNKGNFPGRFSGRQFSNSRSEMNVSTLELGDSALYLCASSGGQTLSEQYFGPGTRLTVT.

J is TRBJ1-6 and V is TRBV11-2; no definite D call. The V gene's germline CDR1 is SGHAT and CDR2 FQNNGV. This CDR3 contains 13 residues. V was pared by 1 base and J by 10 bases, with 8 bases between. The CDR3 here is CASSLGSNSPLHF. The CDR3 DNA reads as TGTGCCAGCAGCTTAGGGTCAAACTCACCCCTCCACTTT.